Listed below are T cell receptor beta chains from one sample, sequenced in a study of cytomegalovirus exposure and HLA in healthy donors. The assay was immunoSEQ multiplex PCR, and TCRdb's table has in-frame clones only and misses some. Of about 160,000 clones in the sample, 80% are singletons; the top ten hold 0.95% to 1.5%. The source material was PBMCs. These TCRs come from a woman aged 45-60 years in good health and CMV-seronegative. Each CDR3 is given with its conserved first and last residue. Each record gives: CDR3 DNA, CDR3 protein, clone size, V gene, J gene, D gene. D genes are given only for firm matches. Clone size is given for some rows only: seen once, a few or many times, or a class if the clone is expanded.

cdr3_nt: TGTGCCAGCAGCCCCACGGTCCGTGTTTCCTACGAGCAGTACTTC
cdr3_aa: CASSPTVRVSYEQYF
clone_size: .
v_call: TRBV7-9
j_call: TRBJ2-7
d_call: .

cdr3_nt: TGTGCCAGTACCCCCTTGGGCAGGGGTTCACCCCTCCACTTT
cdr3_aa: CASTPLGRGSPLHF
clone_size: .
v_call: TRBV19
j_call: TRBJ1-6
d_call: .

cdr3_nt: TGTGCCAGCGCGACAGGGGGCCGAACTGAAGCTTTCTTT
cdr3_aa: CASATGGRTEAFF
clone_size: .
v_call: TRBV6-1
j_call: TRBJ1-1
d_call: TRBD1

cdr3_nt: TGTGCCAGCAACGCCGGGACAGGGAGAAACAATGAGCAGTTCTTC
cdr3_aa: CASNAGTGRNNEQFF
clone_size: .
v_call: TRBV7-8
j_call: TRBJ2-1
d_call: TRBD1

cdr3_nt: TGTGCCAGCAGAACCACCGGACAGGGGTTGGGGATTGATGGCTACACCTTC
cdr3_aa: CASRTTGQGLGIDGYTF
clone_size: .
v_call: TRBV28
j_call: TRBJ1-2
d_call: TRBD1

cdr3_nt: TGTGCCAGCAGCTTACGTTTGTCTACTAACTATGGCTACACCTTC
cdr3_aa: CASSLRLSTNYGYTF
clone_size: .
v_call: TRBV7-2
j_call: TRBJ1-2
d_call: .

cdr3_nt: TGTGCCAGCAGCCGCGGGCGGGAGGTCACTGAAGCTTTCTTT
cdr3_aa: CASSRGREVTEAFF
clone_size: .
v_call: TRBV7-2
j_call: TRBJ1-1
d_call: .

cdr3_nt: TGTGCCAGCAGTTTAGAGGGCCTGAACACTGAAGCTTTCTTT
cdr3_aa: CASSLEGLNTEAFF
clone_size: .
v_call: TRBV27
j_call: TRBJ1-1
d_call: .

cdr3_nt: TGCGCCAGCAGCCAACAGACAGGGGCAGATTCACCCCTCCACTTT
cdr3_aa: CASSQQTGADSPLHF
clone_size: .
v_call: TRBV5-1
j_call: TRBJ1-6
d_call: TRBD1

cdr3_nt: TGTGCCATCAGTGGGACAGGTCTCGGGAATGAGCAGTTCTTC
cdr3_aa: CAISGTGLGNEQFF
clone_size: few
v_call: TRBV10-3
j_call: TRBJ2-1
d_call: TRBD1